This record concerns one T cell receptor beta chain sequence. The data belong to a study of shared clonotypes between healthy human individuals. The assay was immunoSEQ multiplex PCR, and TCRdb's table has in-frame clones only and misses some. The sample lists some 2.1 million clones, 95% occurring once. Germline CDR1 SGHDT, CDR2 YYEEEE. V was cut by 0 bases and J by 6 bases, with 16 bases left in between. CDR3 length: 15 amino acids. The sequence came from a man between 18 and 29 years old in good health. Sequencing used naive CD4+ T cells sorted from blood. The sample's subset: CD45RA+ positively selected. The chain employs TRBV5-6 and TRBJ2-7, with D perhaps being TRBD1 or TRBD2 (5 bases each). DNA for the CDR3: TGTGCCAGCAGCTTGGGAGGGACGGTGACAAGCGAGCAGTACTTC. It is translated as CASSLGGTVTSEQYF.